This T cell receptor (beta chain) was documented in a study of T-cell reconstitution after alpha-beta-depleted transplantation in children. Study-wide findings and caveats: Surviving recipient T cells and thymic progenitors accounted for the high day-60 TCRbeta diversity observed in some patients. The authors attributed T-cell counts and diversity one year after transplant mostly to newly produced T cells. The study reportedly traced alpha-beta T cells about two months after transplant to several hundred expanded graft clones.

The CDR3 has 16 residues. Trimming left V 2 bases short and J 7 bases short, with 15 bases between. Germline CDR1 is SGHVS and CDR2 is FQNEAQ. This clonotype was seen only a few times. Its antigen is undetermined. The library targeted TCRbeta and was prepared with unique molecular identifiers. TCRdb ran MiXCR on the PCR reads and lists one entry per CDR3 protein. The repertoire consists of some 600,000 distinct CDR3 sequences, with 10% to 15% occurring once and the leading ten covering about 2.2%. The TCR comes from a male patient aged 10 to 17 who had a stem cell transplant for acute myeloid leukemia, so the T cells may come from the graft donor. The V call is TRBV7-8, the J call TRBJ1-6, with D perhaps matching TRBD1 (5 bases). The sequencing used PBMCs, mostly from graft donor cells, collected 360 days after TCRalphabeta/CD19-depleted stem cell transplant. CDR3 sequence reads: CASSLPMGRDNSPLHF. The CDR3 bases are TGTGCCAGCAGCTTACCGATGGGGAGGGACAATTCACCCCTCCACTTT.